This is a list of T cell receptor beta chains from one sample in a study of cytomegalovirus exposure and HLA in healthy donors. Assay used: immunoSEQ multiplex PCR; TCRdb lists only in-frame clones, some missing. The data show around 180,000 clones, with roughly 70% seen just once and over 1.2% held by the top ten. The sequenced sample was PBMCs. These receptors were taken from a girl aged 5-17 years in good health and CMV-seronegative. Both conserved end residues are part of each CDR3. The D gene is left open where the match is weak. Size tells how often a clone was seen (once, few, many) or the class of an expanded clone, and some rows leave it out.

CASRGKGNTEAFF | TGTGCCTCCCGAGGGAAGGGTAACACTGAAGCTTTCTTT | NA | NA | TRBJ1-1 | TRBV2
CASSLSYRGRKEKLFF | TGTGCCAGCAGTCTCTCCTACAGGGGGCGTAAGGAAAAACTGTTTTTT | TRBD1 | NA | TRBJ1-4 | TRBV27
CASSRGLAVTEAFF | TGTGCCAGCAGCCGGGGGTTGGCGGTCACTGAAGCTTTCTTT | NA | once | TRBJ1-1 | TRBV5-4
CASSLAPLDNQPQHF | TGTGCCAGCAGCTTAGCGCCCCTAGACAATCAGCCCCAGCATTTT | NA | NA | TRBJ1-5 | TRBV7-6
CASSLRSGLSTDTQYF | TGTGCCAGCAGCTTGCGAAGCGGCCTTAGCACAGATACGCAGTATTTT | NA | NA | TRBJ2-3 | TRBV5-6
CASSVRQGHGYTF | TGTGCCAGCAGCGTCCGACAGGGACATGGCTACACCTTC | TRBD1 | NA | TRBJ1-2 | TRBV14
CASTLQGNSPLHF | TGTGCCAGTACCCTTCAGGGGAATTCACCCCTCCACTTT | NA | NA | TRBJ1-6 | TRBV5-4
CASSWGSGLAGGKGEQFF | TGCGCCAGCAGCTGGGGATCGGGACTAGCGGGGGGGAAAGGTGAGCAGTTCTTC | TRBD2 | NA | TRBJ2-1 | TRBV5-1
CASSPTGAYEQYF | TGTGCCAGCTCGCCGACAGGAGCCTACGAGCAGTACTTC | NA | NA | TRBJ2-7 | TRBV18
CASSLVGGTPLHF | TGTGCCAGCAGCTTGGTAGGCGGAACACCCCTCCACTTT | NA | NA | TRBJ1-6 | TRBV5-6
CASSLAPGRSGELFF | TGTGCCAGCAGCTTGGCGCCAGGTCGGTCCGGGGAGCTGTTTTTT | NA | NA | TRBJ2-2 | TRBV5-6
CASSPFHRDTNSGNTIYF | TGTGCCAGCAGCCCTTTTCACCGGGACACGAACTCTGGAAACACCATATATTTT | NA | NA | TRBJ1-3 | TRBV7-6
CASSSKSSGSQAFF | TGTGCCAGTAGTAGCAAATCCTCCGGGAGTCAAGCTTTCTTT | NA | NA | TRBJ1-1 | TRBV19
CASSPRRGETQYF | TGTGCCAGCAGCCCCCGACGAGGGGAGACCCAGTACTTC | NA | NA | TRBJ2-5 | TRBV7-8